Below, 4 T cell receptor beta chains from the same sample are listed, as sequenced in a study of T cells in Graves' hyperthyroidism and ophthalmopathy. Amplification of TCR beta CDR3 regions was performed using RNA transcripts as template. The study used the HTBI primer set for a first-round RT-PCR of the TCR CDR3. TCRdb independently ran MiXCR on the multiplex PCR reads; one entry per CDR3 protein. The table records 250,000 to 300,000 distinct CDR3 sequences, roughly 19% of them present only once. Sequencing used blood. Receptors originate from a man in his forties or fifties with Graves' ophthalmopathy.

This clonotype was seen ten or more times. V and J are TRBV7-8 and TRBJ2-7; the D gene is possibly TRBD1 (5 bases). From germline, CDR1 is SGHVS and CDR2 FQNEAQ. This CDR3 has 11 residues. The V gene lost 4 bases and the J gene lost 6 bases, with 7 bases spanning the gap. This chain's CDR3 is CASSSQGEQYF. The CDR3 DNA follows: TGTGCCAGCAGCTCGCAGGGCGAGCAGTACTTC.

This clonotype turned up a few times. J is TRBJ2-5 and V is TRBV20-1, with D unresolved. The CDR3 is 12 amino acids. Trimming left V 1 base short and J 7 bases short, with 10 bases between. CDR1 DFQATT and CDR2 SNEGSKA come from the germline V gene (reference sequence). The CDR3 here is CSARGTGWTQYF. The CDR3 DNA is TGCAGTGCTAGAGGAACTGGATGGACCCAGTACTTC.

The chain carries TRBV7-2 and TRBJ2-1; maybe TRBD1 (5 bases). The CDR3 sequence is 13 residues long. The V end was cut by 3 bases, the J end by 10 bases, with 13 bases between. The germline V gene encodes CDR1 SGHTA and CDR2 FQGNSA. The CDR3 here is CASSFQTVLEQFF. CDR3 sequence (DNA): TGTGCCAGCAGCTTTCAGACAGTTCTCGAGCAGTTCTTC.

The chain recombines TRBV9 with TRBJ2-5, with TRBD1 as a possible D gene (6 bases). CDR3 length: 14 residues. Germline loops: CDR1 SGDLS, CDR2 YYNGEE. Trimming left V 0 bases short and J 4 bases short, with 10 bases between. The CDR3 sequence: CASSVDTGTETQYF. CDR3 bases: TGTGCCAGCAGCGTAGATACAGGGACAGAGACCCAGTACTTC. The full variable domain, rest sourced from reference TRBV9 and TRBJ2-5, is DSGVTQTPKHLITATGQRVTLRCSPRSGDLSVYWYQQSLDQGLQFLIQYYNGEERAKGNILERFSAQQFPDLHSELNLSSLELGDSALYFCASSVDTGTETQYFGPGTRLLVL.